This TCR beta chain derives from a study of cytomegalovirus exposure and HLA in healthy donors. Germline V lookup: CDR1 SNHLY, CDR2 FYNNEI. The CDR3 consists of 14 residues. J gave up 5 bases and V 8 bases, and 4 bases lay outside the gene matches. Researchers ran the PCR with 60 Vbeta and 13 Jbeta primers. Assay used: immunoSEQ multiplex PCR; TCRdb lists only in-frame clones, some missing. Among roughly 100,000 clones listed, approximately 87% were seen once. As to this clone: Its specificity is not known.

Findings of the study overall: A likely sequencing artifact accounted for one observed cluster of highly shared sequence variants.

Donors in the study were healthy people who gave bone marrow. The sequencing sample was made of PBMCs. The origin of this receptor is a man in his forties in good health and CMV-seronegative. V is TRBV2 and J is TRBJ1-5, with TRBD1 matching 12 bases. The CDR3 nucleotides are TGTGCCAGCGGGGGACAGGGGGCTTATCAGCCCCAGCATTTT. Its translation is CASGGQGAYQPQHF.